The 16 T cell receptor beta chains below come from one sample, sequenced in a study of post-analysis software for immune sequencing data. Study results and limitations: Five TRBV segments appeared more often in patients than in controls, and TRBV5-6, TRBV5-1 and TRBV20-1 were among these.

No antigen has been identified for these receptors. TCR beta cDNA libraries had unique molecular identifiers. TCRdb analysed the PCR reads with MiXCR anew, one entry per CDR3 protein. This sample has about 180,000 distinct CDR3 sequences, with about 32% found just once. Sequencing was performed on blood. The receptors stem from a girl aged 10 to 17 with multiple sclerosis.

This clonotype was recorded many times. This chain joins TRBV4-2 and TRBJ2-1; 9 positions match TRBD2. Germline assignment: CDR1 LGHNA and CDR2 YNFKEQ. The CDR3 consists of 15 residues. Unmatched junction bases numbered 8, after V lost 3 bases and J lost 8 bases. CDR3 amino acids: CASSQGSGSADEQFF. DNA of the CDR3: TGTGCCAGCAGCCAGGGTAGCGGGAGTGCGGATGAGCAGTTCTTC.

This clonotype was counted at least ten times. The chain has TRBV5-1 and TRBJ2-1; TRBD2 might be the D (5 bases). V dropped 2 bases and J dropped 8 bases, with 14 bases sitting between them. This CDR3 comprises 14 residues. Germline V gives CDR1 SGHRS, CDR2 YFSETQ. CDR3 amino acids: CASSFTSGFHEQFF. Here the CDR3 DNA reads TGCGCCAGCAGCTTTACTAGTGGCTTCCATGAGCAGTTCTTC.

This clonotype was seen ten or more times. The chain is built from TRBV29-1 and TRBJ2-1; TRBD1 might be the D (6 bases). Per the germline V gene, CDR1 is SQVTM and CDR2 is ANQGSEA. The CDR3 contains 16 residues. Trimming took 6 bases from V and 0 from J, leaving 18 bases between them. The CDR3 nucleotides read TGCAGCGTCCTCCTTAAACAGGGTAGCTCCTACAATGAGCAGTTCTTC. Translating it yields CSVLLKQGSSYNEQFF.

This clonotype was detected ten times or more. The rearrangement links TRBV6-1 to TRBJ2-7; no clear D. The germline V and J ends were trimmed by 6 bases and 4 bases, with 7 bases remaining between them. Germline V gives CDR1 MNHNS, CDR2 SASEGT. This CDR3 region has 11 residues. Written as DNA, the CDR3 is TGTGCCAGCAGGTCCGGATACGAGCAGTACTTC. This gives the protein CASRSGYEQYF.

The table lists this clonotype with a few counts. V gene TRBV5-1 combines with J gene TRBJ2-2; D is possibly TRBD1 (6 bases). This CDR3 comprises 15 residues. Deletions cut 5 bases from V and 1 base from J, with 12 bases between. Germline V gene sequence: CDR1 SGHRS, CDR2 YFSETQ. CDR3 in amino acids: CASRPTGLNTGELFF. In DNA, the CDR3 is TGCGCCAGCAGACCGACAGGCCTGAACACCGGGGAGCTGTTTTTT.

The gene calls are TRBV14 and TRBJ2-3; 7 positions agree with TRBD1. J gave up 4 bases and V 4 bases, and 14 bases lay outside the gene matches. The CDR3 contains 17 residues. Germline V CDR1 and CDR2: SGHDN, FVKESK. CDR3: CASSRRTGLLNADTQYF. The CDR3, as DNA: TGTGCCAGCAGCCGACGGACAGGCCTATTAAACGCAGATACGCAGTATTTT.

This clonotype was counted at least ten times. The V call is TRBV28, the J call TRBJ2-7, with D unresolved. CDR1 and CDR2 from the germline V gene are MDHEN and SYDVKM. Deletions cut 8 bases from V and 6 bases from J, with 17 bases between. The CDR3 extends over 13 amino acids. In DNA, the CDR3 is TGTGCCAGCGGTCGGGTGTCCCCAGGCGAGCAGTACTTC. Its translation is CASGRVSPGEQYF.

This clonotype was seen many times. Here the CDR3 reads CASSFFERALNEQFF. The CDR3 bases are TGTGCCAGCAGTTTTTTTGAGCGGGCCCTTAATGAGCAGTTCTTC. This rearrangement joins TRBV27 to TRBJ2-1; a weak D match, TRBD2 (6 bases). The CDR3 spans 15 residues. CDR1 is MNHEY and CDR2 is SMNVEV in the germline V gene (reference sequence). Trimming shortened V by 3 bases and J by 7 bases, and 16 bases separated the two germline ends.

Comment on this clonotype: One end of the junction varies from germline; a read error may be responsible. The chain combines TRBV30 with TRBJ2-1, with 9 bases aligning to TRBD2. Germline CDR1 reads GTSNPN; CDR2 reads SVGIG (reference sequence). The CDR3 loop spans 16 amino acids. The CDR3 sequence is CAWSVRLAGSYNERFF. The CDR3, as DNA: TGTGCCTGGAGTGTGCGTCTAGCGGGATCCTACAATGAGCGGTTCTTC.

V and J are TRBV12-3 or TRBV12-4 and TRBJ1-5; D is uncertain. V dropped 4 bases and J dropped 0 bases, with 16 bases sitting between them. This CDR3 region has 17 residues. Here the CDR3 DNA reads TGTGCCAGCAGTTCCAATTGGGCAGGCGATAGCAATCAGCCCCAGCATTTT. Amino acids: CASSSNWAGDSNQPQHF.

The chain combines TRBV19 with TRBJ1-1; D possibly corresponds to TRBD1 (5 bases). The CDR3 consists of 14 residues. Trimming removed 6 bases at V and 1 base at J, with 12 bases between. CDR1 and CDR2 from the germline V gene are LNHDA and SQIVND (reference sequence). The CDR3 sequence is CASSLFQGNTEAFF. The DNA of the CDR3 is TGTGCCAGTAGCCTATTTCAGGGGAACACTGAAGCTTTCTTT.

The V and J genes are TRBV11-2 and TRBJ2-3; D remains unclear. Germline values: CDR1 SGHAT, CDR2 FQNNGV. CDR3 length: 15 amino acids. V lost 1 base to trimming and J lost 1 base, with 9 bases between them. The CDR3: CASSLVLAGTDTQYF. CDR3 coding DNA: TGTGCCAGCAGCTTAGTACTGGCGGGCACAGATACGCAGTATTTT.

This clonotype was seen a handful of times. Germline and junction disagree at one end, which may indicate a read error. The chain is built from TRBV27 and TRBJ2-6; D uncertain. CDR1 is MNHEY and CDR2 is SMNVEV in the germline V gene (reference sequence). The CDR3 spans 15 residues. The CDR3 DNA sequence: TGTGCCTGCAGTATTAACAGCCCTGGGGCCAACGTCCTGACTTTC. It encodes CACSINSPGANVLTF.

The table lists this clonotype with a few counts. The V gene is TRBV14, the J gene TRBJ1-1; 7 nucleotides match TRBD1. This CDR3 comprises 15 residues. Germline V gene lookup returns CDR1 SGHDN and CDR2 FVKESK. V dropped 4 bases and J dropped 7; count of bases not matched to a gene: 12. Written as DNA, the CDR3 is TGTGCCAGCAGCCGGAGGCCGGCGGACAGGCGTGAAGCTTTCTTT. Its protein is CASSRRPADRREAFF.

Note on this clonotype: Since a much larger clone is just one base distant, this may be a read error. The CDR3 loop reads CSAPPRAGGTDTQYF. The CDR3 DNA reads as TGCAGTGCTCCTCCACGAGCGGGAGGGACAGATACGCAGTATTTT. The chain recombines TRBV20-1 with TRBJ2-3, with 10 bases identical to TRBD2. The germline gives CDR1 DFQATT, CDR2 SNEGSKA (reference sequence). The J segment lost 3 bases and the V segment lost 5 bases, leaving 8 bases of the junction unmatched. This CDR3 spans 15 amino acids.

The chain couples TRBV6-5 to TRBJ2-1; 14 positions agree with TRBD2. This CDR3 contains 16 residues. CDR1 is MNHEY and CDR2 is SVGAGI in the germline V gene. Trimming at V came to 0 bases and at J to 7 bases, leaving 2 bases not matched to a gene. This CDR3 is CASSYSGLAGVNEQFF. The CDR3 nucleotides are TGTGCCAGCAGTTACTCGGGACTAGCGGGAGTGAATGAGCAGTTCTTC.